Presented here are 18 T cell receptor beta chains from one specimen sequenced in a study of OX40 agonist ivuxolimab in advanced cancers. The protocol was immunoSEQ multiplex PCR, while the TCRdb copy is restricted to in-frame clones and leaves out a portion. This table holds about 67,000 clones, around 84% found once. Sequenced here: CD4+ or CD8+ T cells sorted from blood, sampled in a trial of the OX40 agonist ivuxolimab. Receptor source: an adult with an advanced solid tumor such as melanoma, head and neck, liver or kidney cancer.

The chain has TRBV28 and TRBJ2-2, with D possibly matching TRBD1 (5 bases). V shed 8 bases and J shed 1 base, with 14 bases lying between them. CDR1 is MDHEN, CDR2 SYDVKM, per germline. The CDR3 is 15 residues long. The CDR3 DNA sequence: TGTGCCAGCGCAAAAAGGGGCAGGAACACCGGGGAGCTGTTTTTT. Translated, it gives CASAKRGRNTGELFF.

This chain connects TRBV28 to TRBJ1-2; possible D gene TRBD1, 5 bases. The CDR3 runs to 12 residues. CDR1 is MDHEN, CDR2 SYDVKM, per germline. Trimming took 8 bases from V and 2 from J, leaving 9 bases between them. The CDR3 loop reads CASRDLNYGYTF. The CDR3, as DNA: TGTGCCAGCCGGGACCTGAACTATGGCTACACCTTC.

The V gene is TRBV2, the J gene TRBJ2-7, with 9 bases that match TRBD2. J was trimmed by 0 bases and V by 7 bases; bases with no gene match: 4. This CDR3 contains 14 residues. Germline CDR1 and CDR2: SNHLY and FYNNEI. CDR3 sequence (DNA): TGTGCCAGCAAGAGCGGGAGGAGCTCCTACGAGCAGTACTTC. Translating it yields CASKSGRSSYEQYF.

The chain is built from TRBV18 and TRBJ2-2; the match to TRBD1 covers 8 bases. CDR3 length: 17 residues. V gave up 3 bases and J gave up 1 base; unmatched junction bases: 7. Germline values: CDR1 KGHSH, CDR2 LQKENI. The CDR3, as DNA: TGTGCCAGCTCACCCCCGGGGACAGGTTTGAACACCGGGGAGCTGTTTTTT. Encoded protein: CASSPPGTGLNTGELFF.

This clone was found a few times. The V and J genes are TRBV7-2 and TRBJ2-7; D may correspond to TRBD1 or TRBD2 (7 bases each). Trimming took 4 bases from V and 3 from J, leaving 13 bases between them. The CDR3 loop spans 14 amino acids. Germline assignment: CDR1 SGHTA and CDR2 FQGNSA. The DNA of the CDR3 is TGTGCCAGCAGCTCAGGGGGAGGGATCTACGAGCAGTACTTC. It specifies CASSSGGGIYEQYF.

CDR3 nucleotides: TGTGCCAGCAGCCCGGGACAGGGGCGTTACAATGAGCAGTTCTTC. It is translated as CASSPGQGRYNEQFF. The rearrangement links TRBV9 to TRBJ2-1; 10 bases line up with TRBD1. CDR3 size: 15 residues. CDR1 SGDLS and CDR2 YYNGEE come from the germline V gene. V shed 4 bases, J shed 4 bases, and the junction held 5 bases outside the gene matches.

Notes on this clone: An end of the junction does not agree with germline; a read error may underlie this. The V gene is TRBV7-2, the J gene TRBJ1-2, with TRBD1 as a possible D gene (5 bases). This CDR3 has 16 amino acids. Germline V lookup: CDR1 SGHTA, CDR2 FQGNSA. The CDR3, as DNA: TGCGCCAGCAGCCAAGGGGTGTTTGGAGGCTACTATGGCTACACCTTC. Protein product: CASSQGVFGGYYGYTF.

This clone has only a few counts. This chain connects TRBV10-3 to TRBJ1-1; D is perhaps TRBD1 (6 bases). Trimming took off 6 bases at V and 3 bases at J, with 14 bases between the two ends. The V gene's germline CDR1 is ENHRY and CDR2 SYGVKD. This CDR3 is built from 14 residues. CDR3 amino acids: CAIRPTGMDTEAFF. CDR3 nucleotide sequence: TGTGCCATCAGACCCACAGGGATGGACACTGAAGCTTTCTTT.

CDR3 residues: CASSLEQGDEQFF. CDR3 in DNA: TGTGCCAGCAGCTTAGAACAGGGCGATGAGCAGTTCTTC. The rearrangement uses TRBV7-6 and TRBJ2-1, with D possibly TRBD1 on 6 matching bases. CDR1 is SGHVS, CDR2 FNYEAQ, per germline. The CDR3 is 13 residues long. V was pared by 1 base and J by 8 bases, with 9 bases between.

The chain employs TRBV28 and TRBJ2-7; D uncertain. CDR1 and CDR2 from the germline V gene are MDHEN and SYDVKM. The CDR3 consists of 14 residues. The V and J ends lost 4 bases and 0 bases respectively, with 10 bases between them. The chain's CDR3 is CASSSSGRSYEQYF. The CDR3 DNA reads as TGTGCCAGCAGTTCGTCCGGGCGCTCCTACGAGCAGTACTTC. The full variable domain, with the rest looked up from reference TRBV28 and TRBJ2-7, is DVKVTQSSRYLVKRTGEKVFLECVQDMDHENMFWYRQDPGLGLRLIYFSYDVKMKEKGDIPEGYSVSREKKERFSLILESASTNQTSMYLCASSSSGRSYEQYFGPGTRLTVT.

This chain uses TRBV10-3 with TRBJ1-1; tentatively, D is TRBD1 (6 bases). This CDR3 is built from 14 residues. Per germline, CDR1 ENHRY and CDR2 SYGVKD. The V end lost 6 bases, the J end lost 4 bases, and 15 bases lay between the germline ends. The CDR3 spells CAISNREGGTEAFF. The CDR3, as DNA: TGTGCCATCAGCAACAGGGAAGGGGGCACTGAAGCTTTCTTT.

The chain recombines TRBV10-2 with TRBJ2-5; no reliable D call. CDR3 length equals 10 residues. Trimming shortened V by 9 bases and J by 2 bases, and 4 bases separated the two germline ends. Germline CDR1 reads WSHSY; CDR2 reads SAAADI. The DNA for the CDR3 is TGCGCCAGTCGACAAGAGACCCAGTACTTC. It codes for CASRQETQYF.

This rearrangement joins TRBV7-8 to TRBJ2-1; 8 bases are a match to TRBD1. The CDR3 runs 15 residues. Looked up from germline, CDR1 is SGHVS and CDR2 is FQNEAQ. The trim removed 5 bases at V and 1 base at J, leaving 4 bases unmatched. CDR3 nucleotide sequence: TGTGCCAGCAGCGATCAGGGGGCTTCCTACAATGAGCAGTTCTTC. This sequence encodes CASSDQGASYNEQFF.

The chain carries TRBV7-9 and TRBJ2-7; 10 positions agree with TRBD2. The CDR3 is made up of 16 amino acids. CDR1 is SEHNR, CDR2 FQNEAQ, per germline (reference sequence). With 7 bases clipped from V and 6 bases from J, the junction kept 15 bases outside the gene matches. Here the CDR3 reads CASTQGSLASGSEQYF. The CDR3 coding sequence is TGTGCCAGCACCCAAGGCTCTCTAGCTAGCGGGAGCGAGCAGTACTTC.

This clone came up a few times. The CDR3 DNA sequence: TGTGCCAGCGGTCCTTCTCAAGGGGGAGGAGAGACCCAGTACTTC. Its translation: CASGPSQGGGETQYF. The rearrangement joins TRBV28 to TRBJ2-5; D tentatively reads TRBD1 or TRBD2 (6 bases each). The CDR3 loop spans 15 amino acids. Germline V gene data show CDR1 as MDHEN and CDR2 as SYDVKM. Trimming cost V 8 bases and J 4 bases, with 20 bases left between them.

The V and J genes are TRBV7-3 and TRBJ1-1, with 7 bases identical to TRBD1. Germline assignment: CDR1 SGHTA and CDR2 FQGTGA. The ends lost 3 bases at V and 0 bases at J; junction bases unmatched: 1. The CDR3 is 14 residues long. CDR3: CASSLQGVNTEAFF. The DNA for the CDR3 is TGTGCCAGCAGCTTGCAGGGGGTGAACACTGAAGCTTTCTTT. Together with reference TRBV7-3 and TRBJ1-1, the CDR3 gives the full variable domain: GAGVSQTPSNKVTEKGKYVELRCDPISGHTALYWYRQSLGQGPEFLIYFQGTGAADDSGLPNDRFFAVRPEGSVSTLKIQRTERGDSAVYLCASSLQGVNTEAFFGQGTRLTVV.

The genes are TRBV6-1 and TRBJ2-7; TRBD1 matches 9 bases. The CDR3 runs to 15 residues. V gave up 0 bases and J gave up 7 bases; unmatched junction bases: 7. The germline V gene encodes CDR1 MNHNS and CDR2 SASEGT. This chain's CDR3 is CASSEAAGQGEEQYF. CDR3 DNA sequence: TGTGCCAGCAGTGAAGCGGCGGGACAGGGCGAGGAGCAGTACTTC.

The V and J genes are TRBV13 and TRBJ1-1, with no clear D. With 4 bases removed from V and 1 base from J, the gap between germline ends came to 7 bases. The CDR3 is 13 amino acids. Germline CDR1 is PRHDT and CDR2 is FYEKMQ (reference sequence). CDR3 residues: CASSSLRNTEAFF. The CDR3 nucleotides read TGTGCCAGCAGCTCCTTGCGGAACACTGAAGCTTTCTTT.